The source of this T cell receptor beta chain is a study of cytomegalovirus exposure and HLA in healthy donors. PCR was performed using 60 Vbeta and 13 Jbeta primers. The data were produced by immunoSEQ multiplex PCR, yet TCRdb's version contains in-frame clones alone and is incomplete. The sample yields 90,000 to 120,000 clones, 77% seen once. The sample taken for sequencing was PBMCs. The sequence was obtained from a male donor in good health and CMV-seronegative.

CDR3 in amino acids: CASSELAGASYEQYF. CDR3 bases: TGTGCCAGCAGTGAACTAGCGGGAGCCTCCTACGAGCAGTACTTC. The chain combines TRBV6-1 with TRBJ2-7; TRBD2 matches 10 bases. The germline V gene has CDR1 MNHNS and CDR2 SASEGT. The CDR3 spans 15 residues. The junction had 1 base not matched to a gene; V was cut back by 2 bases and J by 0 bases.